This T cell receptor (beta chain) was documented in a study of T cells in Graves' hyperthyroidism and ophthalmopathy. The CDR3 is 21 amino acids. V trimming: 10 bases; J trimming: 1 base; junction bases outside the gene matches: 25. The study based diagnoses on clinical symptoms, serum thyroxine and TRAb, thyroid ultrasound and orbital computed tomography. This clonotype was counted at least ten times. RNA transcripts were the template for amplifying TCR beta CDR3 regions. Using the HTBI primer set, a first-round RT-PCR was run on the TCR CDR3. TCRdb re-called the multiplex PCR reads with MiXCR, one entry per CDR3 protein. The data hold roughly 380,000 distinct CDR3 sequences, with 19% observed a single time.

The TCR comes from a woman between 18 and 29 years old with Graves' hyperthyroidism. Material: blood. This rearrangement joins TRBV23-1 to TRBJ2-5, with 12 positions matching TRBD2. TRBV23-1 is identified as an open reading frame with a role that is uncertain. In DNA form, the CDR3 reads TGCGCCACCCCCCCTCCCTCGCTACGGACTAGCGGGGTGACCGTCCAAGAGACCCAGTACTTC. It encodes CATPPPSLRTSGVTVQETQYF.